The 3 T cell receptor beta chains in this list originate from one sample, sequenced in a study of low-dose radiotherapy and immunotherapy resistance in tumors. Time point of the sample: after trial treatment. Noted treatment: LDRT plus nivolumab, ipilimumab, low-dose cyclophosphamide and aspirin (RACIN trial). Alpha and beta chains were covered, as first-strand cDNA relied on TRAV- and TRBV-specific primers. Amplification, which lasted approximately 19 PCR cycles, used a constant-region primer and V-primer adapter to amplify TCRs. In TCRdb, the reads were re-called with MiXCR into one record per CDR3 protein. The table lists about 84,000 distinct CDR3 sequences, around 17% of them singletons. Sequences were derived from PBMCs, sampled after low-dose radiotherapy plus immunotherapy. The receptors derive from a male donor with prostate cancer.

Remarks on this clonotype: This probably arose from a read error, given a far larger clone one base away. This rearrangement joins TRBV20-1 to TRBJ2-4; D is possibly TRBD1 (5 bases). The V gene's germline CDR1 is DFQATT and CDR2 SNEGSKA (reference sequence). V was trimmed by 3 bases and J by 13 bases, leaving 19 bases between them. The CDR3 is 13 residues long. CDR3: CSASNRPNNEQYF. The CDR3 DNA follows: TGCAGTGCTAGCAACAGGCCGAACAATGAGCAGTACTTC.

This sequence joins TRBV7-2 and TRBJ2-3; D perhaps matches TRBD2 (5 bases). The CDR3 is 17 residues long. The V end lost 5 bases, the J end lost 2 bases, and 20 bases lay between the germline ends. Germline V lookup: CDR1 SGHTA, CDR2 FQGNSA. The CDR3, as DNA: TGTGCCAGCAGCGATACCGGTCCAGCGGCCGACACAGATACGCAGTATTTT. Translation: CASSDTGPAADTDTQYF.

For this clonotype: A read error is likely here: a far larger clone is one base away. The chain combines TRBV29-1 with TRBJ2-1, with TRBD1 matching over 8 bases. Germline V gene lookup returns CDR1 SQVTM and CDR2 ANQGSEA. CDR3 length: 16 amino acids. Trimming cost V 1 base and J 10 bases; bases outside gene matches: 15. The CDR3 DNA follows: TGCAGCGTTGAAGTCCGACAGGGGCCTCCCCCCTACGAGCAGTTCTTC. It codes for CSVEVRQGPPPYEQFF.